Each of the 25 T cell receptor beta chains below was sequenced from the same sample in a study of Ad26.COV2.S vaccination and SARS-CoV-2 variants. TCRdb's table, derived via immunoSEQ multiplex PCR, lists solely in-frame clones and lacks some. Of 350,000 to 500,000 clones in the sample, approximately 89% were seen once. The treatment was: some 20 received Ad26.COV2.S at low or high dose, single or two shots; about five received placebo; per-sample allocation not given. On day 63 after the first injection, vaccine and placebo recipients gave samples. The specimen was peripheral blood, collected in a trial of Ad26.COV2.S vaccine versus placebo. All receptors come from a person aged 18 to 59 who received the Ad26.COV2.S COVID-19 vaccine or a placebo.

In this sample, this clone turned up a few times. J is TRBJ1-5 and V is TRBV2; D is unclear. Germline values: CDR1 SNHLY, CDR2 FYNNEI. V lost 7 bases, J lost 4 bases, and 14 bases lay in between. The CDR3 has 14 amino acids. The CDR3 reads CASTRSGVNQPQHF. Here the CDR3 DNA reads TGTGCCAGCACCCGCTCTGGGGTAAATCAGCCCCAGCATTTT.

The chain recombines TRBV5-5 with TRBJ1-5; D not certain. Trimming shortened V by 0 bases and J by 4 bases, and 8 bases separated the two germline ends. This CDR3 has 14 amino acids. From germline, CDR1 is SGHKS and CDR2 YYEKEE (reference sequence). CDR3 sequence (DNA): TGTGCCAGCAGCTTGGCTGTGGGGAATCAGCCCCAGCATTTT. Protein product: CASSLAVGNQPQHF.

This rearrangement joins TRBV5-5 to TRBJ1-4, with D possibly matching TRBD1 (6 bases). The ends were cut back, 1 base at V and 5 bases at J, with 9 bases in the middle. This CDR3 region has 14 residues. CDR1 is SGHKS, CDR2 YYEKEE, per germline (reference sequence). CDR3 sequence (DNA): TGTGCCAGCAGCTTGACAGGGATCAATGAAAAACTGTTTTTT. It codes for CASSLTGINEKLFF. The full variable domain, its missing parts supplied by reference TRBV5-5 and TRBJ1-4, is DAGVTQSPTHLIKTRGQQVTLRCSPISGHKSVSWYQQVLGQGPQFIFQYYEKEERGRGNFPDRFSARQFPNYSSELNVNALLLGDSALYLCASSLTGINEKLFFGSGTQLSVL.

The chain combines TRBV2 with TRBJ1-1, with TRBD1 as a possible D gene (5 bases). CDR3 length: 13 residues. V shed 6 bases and J shed 2 bases, with 10 bases lying between them. The germline gives CDR1 SNHLY, CDR2 FYNNEI. The CDR3 here is CASSDDSNTEAFF. CDR3 in DNA: TGTGCCAGCAGCGACGACAGCAACACTGAAGCTTTCTTT. The full variable domain, rest sourced from reference TRBV2 and TRBJ1-1, is EPEVTQTPSHQVTQMGQEVILRCVPISNHLYFYWYRQILGQKVEFLVSFYNNEISEKSEIFDDQFSVERPDGSNFTLKIRSTKLEDSAMYFCASSDDSNTEAFFGQGTRLTVV.

The chain employs TRBV7-2 and TRBJ2-5, with D uncertain. Germline V lookup: CDR1 SGHTA, CDR2 FQGNSA. Trimming shortened V by 1 base and J by 7 bases, and 13 bases separated the two germline ends. This CDR3 is built from 14 residues. The CDR3 region has the DNA TGTGCCAGCAGCTTAGGCGGATTTCAACGGACCCAGTACTTC. It encodes CASSLGGFQRTQYF.

V and J are TRBV7-3 and TRBJ2-3, with D possibly being TRBD1 or TRBD2 (5 bases each). Germline values: CDR1 SGHTA, CDR2 FQGTGA. Trimming cost V 1 base and J 3 bases, with 11 bases left between them. This CDR3 has 15 residues. As DNA, the CDR3 is TGTGCCAGCAGCTTAAGGGGGAGCGGAACAGATACGCAGTATTTT. Its translation is CASSLRGSGTDTQYF.

The chain has TRBV5-5 and TRBJ1-3, with a weak D call TRBD1 (5 bases). The CDR3 is made up of 15 amino acids. V shed 7 bases and J shed 0 bases, with 14 bases lying between them. Germline CDR1 and CDR2: SGHKS and YYEKEE (reference sequence). CDR3 in DNA: TGTGCCAGCCGGGACTTTCCAAGCTCTGGAAACACCATATATTTT. It specifies CASRDFPSSGNTIYF.

The CDR3 protein is CAISKSERVYEQYF. CDR3 coding DNA: TGTGCCATCAGTAAAAGCGAGCGAGTCTACGAGCAGTACTTC. The chain uses TRBV10-3 and TRBJ2-7; no reliable D call. CDR3 length equals 14 residues. The ends were cut back, 5 bases at V and 3 bases at J, with 14 bases in the middle. CDR1 is ENHRY and CDR2 is SYGVKD in the germline V gene.

The count of this clone is one. This rearrangement joins TRBV4-2 to TRBJ2-1; TRBD2 might be the D (7 bases). Per the germline V gene, CDR1 is LGHNA and CDR2 is YNFKEQ. The CDR3 has 18 amino acids. Trimming pared 4 bases from V and 2 bases from J, leaving 21 bases between. CDR3 sequence: CASSRGPGGPLTYNEQFF. The CDR3 nucleotides are TGTGCCAGCAGCCGCGGCCCCGGGGGGCCCCTAACCTACAATGAGCAGTTCTTC.

V gene TRBV27 combines with J gene TRBJ2-6; 7 bases fit TRBD1. CDR3 size: 19 residues. Germline V gives CDR1 MNHEY, CDR2 SMNVEV (reference sequence). J was trimmed by 0 bases and V by 4 bases; bases with no gene match: 12. CDR3 sequence: CASSSGRGLDPSGANVLTF. The DNA of the CDR3 is TGTGCCAGCAGTTCCGGCAGGGGGTTGGACCCCTCTGGGGCCAACGTCCTGACTTTC.

The CDR3, as DNA: TGTGCCAGTAGTAAACTAGCGGGGGGGCTCGGAGATACGCAGTATTTT. Translated: CASSKLAGGLGDTQYF. The chain combines TRBV19 with TRBJ2-3, with TRBD2 identical over 13 bases. CDR3 size: 16 residues. V lost 4 bases to trimming and J lost 5 bases; unmatched junction nucleotides: 6. CDR1 LNHDA and CDR2 SQIVND come from the germline V gene (reference sequence).

The V and J genes are TRBV19 and TRBJ2-3; a possible D gene is TRBD2 (7 bases). In germline, CDR1 is LNHDA, CDR2 SQIVND (reference sequence). This CDR3 region has 13 residues. Between the trimmed V and J ends, which lost 8 bases and 5 bases, there was a span of 14 bases. This CDR3 is CASGGAAGDTQYF. The CDR3 DNA reads TGTGCCAGTGGGGGGGCCGCGGGAGATACGCAGTATTTT.

The chain has TRBV4-2 and TRBJ2-4; D call uncertain. V dropped 0 bases and J dropped 7 bases, with 7 bases sitting between them. The V gene's germline CDR1 is LGHNA and CDR2 YNFKEQ. The CDR3 sequence is 13 residues long. CDR3 sequence: CASSQELVNIQYF. CDR3 DNA sequence: TGTGCCAGCAGCCAAGAGCTAGTCAACATTCAGTACTTC.

V usage is TRBV19 and J usage is TRBJ1-1, with unresolved D. The CDR3 runs 11 residues. The V end lost 3 bases, the J end lost 8 bases, and 7 bases lay between the germline ends. From germline, CDR1 is LNHDA and CDR2 SQIVND (reference sequence). The CDR3: CASSIGGEAFF. The DNA for the CDR3 is TGTGCCAGTAGTATCGGCGGGGAAGCTTTCTTT.

The rearrangement uses TRBV4-3 and TRBJ1-2; D might be TRBD1 (5 bases). This CDR3 is built from 14 residues. Trimming removed 3 bases from V and 8 bases from J, with 16 bases in between. CDR1 is LGHNA, CDR2 YSLEER, per germline. Here the CDR3 reads CASSQGPLLWGYTF. CDR3 in DNA: TGCGCCAGCAGCCAGGGGCCTCTCCTATGGGGCTACACCTTC.

The J gene is TRBJ1-2, the V gene TRBV15; no reliable D call. The CDR3 is 14 amino acids. CDR1 is LNHNV, CDR2 YYDKDF, per germline (reference sequence). V gave up 5 bases and J gave up 0 bases, with 10 bases separating them. CDR3 nucleotide sequence: TGTGCCACCAGCGCTAGTCTAGCTAACTATGGCTACACCTTC. It codes for CATSASLANYGYTF.

This clone came up once. The chain recombines TRBV11-1 with TRBJ1-1; D is undetermined. The CDR3 has 14 residues. Looked up from germline, CDR1 is SGHAT and CDR2 is FQDESV (reference sequence). The V gene lost 1 base and the J gene lost 1 base, with 7 bases spanning the gap. CDR3 nucleotide sequence: TGTGCCAGCAGCTTAGGGACGACGAACACTGAAGCTTTCTTT. Its translation is CASSLGTTNTEAFF.

The chain has TRBV5-1 and TRBJ1-4; D not resolved. With 4 bases removed from V and 0 bases from J, the gap between germline ends came to 7 bases. Germline lookup yields CDR1 SGHRS and CDR2 YFSETQ. The CDR3 sequence is 14 residues long. The CDR3 DNA sequence: TGCGCCAGCAGCAAGGATCCAACTAATGAAAAACTGTTTTTT. Its protein product is CASSKDPTNEKLFF. The variable domain in full, completed from reference TRBV5-1 and TRBJ1-4, reads KAGVTQTPRYLIKTRGQQVTLSCSPISGHRSVSWYQQTPGQGLQFLFEYFSETQRNKGNFPGRFSGRQFSNSRSEMNVSTLELGDSALYLCASSKDPTNEKLFFGSGTQLSVL.

This clone was seen a single time. The chain has TRBV5-4 and TRBJ2-5; possible D gene TRBD2, 5 bases. Germline loops: CDR1 SGHNT, CDR2 YYREEE (reference sequence). The CDR3 loop spans 15 amino acids. The V gene lost 4 bases and the J gene lost 5 bases, with 18 bases spanning the gap. The CDR3: CASSGMGNGMETQYF. As DNA, the CDR3 is TGTGCCAGCAGCGGAATGGGGAACGGGATGGAGACCCAGTACTTC. The whole variable domain, remainder taken from reference TRBV5-4 and TRBJ2-5, is ETGVTQSPTHLIKTRGQQVTLRCSSQSGHNTVSWYQQALGQGPQFIFQYYREEENGRGNFPPRFSGLQFPNYSSELNVNALELDDSALYLCASSGMGNGMETQYFGPGTRLLVL.

Only one count was recorded for this clone. V usage is TRBV2 and J usage is TRBJ1-2; D remains unclear. The germline gives CDR1 SNHLY, CDR2 FYNNEI. Trimming shortened V by 6 bases and J by 6 bases, and 8 bases separated the two germline ends. The CDR3 has 11 amino acids. The CDR3 spells CASRGTHGYTF. CDR3 coding DNA: TGTGCCAGCAGGGGCACCCATGGCTACACCTTC.

The chain uses TRBV20-1 and TRBJ2-3; D may match TRBD1 or TRBD2 (6 bases each). The ends were cut back, 3 bases at V and 3 bases at J, with 22 bases in the middle. Looked up from germline, CDR1 is DFQATT and CDR2 is SNEGSKA (reference sequence). This CDR3 has 17 residues. The CDR3 sequence is CSASNGGAYSPTDTQYF. The CDR3 coding sequence is TGCAGTGCTAGTAACGGGGGCGCATACTCCCCGACAGATACGCAGTATTTT.

In regard to this clone: Other DNA sequences from this sample encode an identical CDR3 as well. The chain links TRBV6-6 to TRBJ1-3; D might be TRBD1 (5 bases). The CDR3 consists of 16 residues. The V and J ends lost 0 bases and 4 bases respectively, with 13 bases between them. Per germline, CDR1 MNHNY and CDR2 SVGAGI (reference sequence). CDR3 loop: CASSYSPGSSGNTIYF. In DNA, the CDR3 is TGTGCCAGCAGTTACTCCCCAGGGTCGTCCGGAAACACCATATATTTT.

The chain carries TRBV5-1 and TRBJ1-1; 9 bases agree with TRBD1. Germline CDR1 reads SGHRS; CDR2 reads YFSETQ. The CDR3 sequence is 14 residues long. With 4 bases clipped from V and 1 base from J, the junction kept 2 bases outside the gene matches. In nucleotides, the CDR3 is TGCGCCAGCAGCACGGGACAGGGGAACACTGAAGCTTTCTTT. This encodes CASSTGQGNTEAFF.

The chain links TRBV2 to TRBJ2-3; TRBD1 is a possible D gene (5 bases). Trimming pared 2 bases from V and 5 bases from J, leaving 8 bases between. The length of the CDR3 is 13 residues. CDR1 is SNHLY, CDR2 FYNNEI, per germline. The CDR3 here is CASSEQGQDTQYF. The CDR3, as DNA: TGTGCCAGCAGTGAACAGGGCCAAGATACGCAGTATTTT.

This CDR3 reads CATPSETGVTGELFF. CDR3 sequence (DNA): TGTGCCACACCCTCCGAGACAGGGGTCACCGGGGAGCTGTTTTTT. The chain uses TRBV19 and TRBJ2-2; TRBD1 matches 8 bases. Per the germline V gene, CDR1 is LNHDA and CDR2 is SQIVND (reference sequence). The ends lost 10 bases at V and 4 bases at J; junction bases unmatched: 11. This CDR3 comprises 15 residues.